These 27 T cell receptor beta chains came from one sample sequenced in a study of blood T cell repertoires in COVID-19. Here immunoSEQ multiplex PCR was the method, and the copy in TCRdb shows in-frame clones only, minus some. The sample has about 330,000 clones, roughly 87% seen once. The sample consisted of peripheral blood. The receptors stem from a man aged 25-45 years with COVID-19, enrolled during active disease.

The chain is built from TRBV5-6 and TRBJ2-4; D is perhaps TRBD2 (5 bases). Germline CDR1 and CDR2: SGHDT and YYEEEE. CDR3 length equals 18 residues. V lost 0 bases and J lost 0, with 16 bases in between. CDR3 protein: CASSLDEGEPLAKNIQYF. The DNA for the CDR3 is TGTGCCAGCAGCTTGGATGAGGGAGAGCCCCTAGCCAAAAACATTCAGTACTTC.

There are a few counts of this clone. The chain combines TRBV5-1 with TRBJ1-1; D might be TRBD1 (5 bases). From germline, CDR1 is SGHRS and CDR2 YFSETQ. This CDR3 has 13 amino acids. The V end lost 1 base, the J end lost 7 bases, and 11 bases lay between the germline ends. The CDR3 here is CASSLIQDNEAFF. The CDR3 DNA sequence: TGCGCCAGCAGCTTGATACAGGATAATGAAGCTTTCTTT.

The CDR3 sequence is CASSLGERLYEQYF. CDR3 DNA sequence: TGTGCCAGCAGCCTCGGAGAGAGACTCTACGAGCAGTACTTC. The chain couples TRBV9 to TRBJ2-7; the D is unclear. V was cut by 4 bases and J by 3 bases, with 14 bases left in between. CDR1 is SGDLS, CDR2 YYNGEE, per germline. The CDR3 extends over 14 amino acids.

This rearrangement joins TRBV6-6 to TRBJ1-2; TRBD1 might be the D (5 bases). CDR3 length equals 13 residues. Germline lookup yields CDR1 MNHNY and CDR2 SVGAGI (reference sequence). Trimming took off 7 bases at V and 4 bases at J, with 13 bases between the two ends. The CDR3 sequence: CASILGLGYGYTF. The DNA of the CDR3 is TGTGCCAGCATTCTGGGGCTTGGCTATGGCTACACCTTC.

The rearrangement uses TRBV7-2 and TRBJ2-7; possibly TRBD1 for D (6 bases). CDR1 is SGHTA, CDR2 FQGNSA, per germline. Between the trimmed V and J ends, which lost 3 bases and 2 bases, there was a span of 20 bases. The CDR3 sequence is 17 residues long. CDR3 DNA sequence: TGTGCCAGCAGCTTCCCTCTGGTCTCCCAGGGGCCCTACGAGCAGTACTTC. This codes for CASSFPLVSQGPYEQYF. Together with reference TRBV7-2 and TRBJ2-7, the CDR3 gives the full variable domain: GAGVSQSPSNKVTEKGKDVELRCDPISGHTALYWYRQSLGQGLEFLIYFQGNSAPDKSGLPSDRFSAERTGGSVSTLTIQRTQQEDSAVYLCASSFPLVSQGPYEQYFGPGTRLTVT.

The chain employs TRBV10-3 and TRBJ2-3, with TRBD2 matching 14 bases. This CDR3 region has 16 residues. CDR1 is ENHRY and CDR2 is SYGVKD in the germline V gene. Unmatched junction bases numbered 6, after V lost 10 bases and J lost 0 bases. The CDR3 reads CATSTSGGASTDTQYF. The CDR3 region has the DNA TGTGCCACCTCGACTAGCGGGGGGGCTAGCACAGATACGCAGTATTTT.

The chain couples TRBV28 to TRBJ1-2; 7 bases agree with TRBD1. Germline values: CDR1 MDHEN, CDR2 SYDVKM. Germline trimming cut 9 bases from V and 4 bases from J; bases unmatched to any gene: 8. This CDR3 contains 13 residues. This chain's CDR3 is CASRDSRIYGYTF. In nucleotides, the CDR3 is TGTGCCAGTAGGGACAGTAGAATCTATGGCTACACCTTC.

This rearrangement joins TRBV6-6 to TRBJ2-5, with TRBD2 matching 10 bases. Trimming took 10 bases from V and 3 from J; bases not matched to a gene: 5. This CDR3 spans 13 amino acids. CDR1 and CDR2 (germline): MNHNY, SVGAGI (reference sequence). The CDR3 nucleotides are TGTGCCATCAGGACTAGCGGAGAAGAGACCCAGTACTTC. This translates into CAIRTSGEETQYF.

DNA for the CDR3: TGTGCCAGCAGTTTTTTCGGGGAGCAGTTCTTC. Residues: CASSFFGEQFF. V and J are TRBV28 and TRBJ2-1; D call uncertain. Trimming removed 3 bases from V and 10 bases from J, with 7 bases in between. The germline gives CDR1 MDHEN, CDR2 SYDVKM. CDR3 size: 11 residues. The complete variable domain, with remaining parts taken from reference TRBV28 and TRBJ2-1, reads DVKVTQSSRYLVKRTGEKVFLECVQDMDHENMFWYRQDPGLGLRLIYFSYDVKMKEKGDIPEGYSVSREKKERFSLILESASTNQTSMYLCASSFFGEQFFGPGTRLTVL.

The chain links TRBV28 to TRBJ1-1, with 7 bases lining up with TRBD1. CDR1 and CDR2 from the germline V gene are MDHEN and SYDVKM. The CDR3 totals 19 residues. Losses at the gene ends were 5 bases for V and 0 bases for J; bases not matched to a gene: 18. The DNA of the CDR3 is TGTGCCAGCAGTCCGCCACCGACAGGGATCTCAGCAGTGAACACTGAAGCTTTCTTT. Translated: CASSPPPTGISAVNTEAFF.

Here the CDR3 reads CASSPTGGTYEQYF. DNA of the CDR3: TGTGCCAGCAGCCCCACGGGGGGGACATACGAGCAGTACTTC. V usage is TRBV28 and J usage is TRBJ2-7; 8 bases align to TRBD2. The V gene's germline CDR1 is MDHEN and CDR2 SYDVKM. This CDR3 contains 14 residues. V shed 6 bases and J 4 bases; nucleotides not matched to a gene: 8. Supplemented by reference TRBV28 and TRBJ2-7, the full variable domain reads DVKVTQSSRYLVKRTGEKVFLECVQDMDHENMFWYRQDPGLGLRLIYFSYDVKMKEKGDIPEGYSVSREKKERFSLILESASTNQTSMYLCASSPTGGTYEQYFGPGTRLTVT.

The rearrangement links TRBV20-1 to TRBJ1-1; no clear D gene. CDR1 and CDR2 (germline): DFQATT, SNEGSKA (reference sequence). Deletions cut 3 bases from V and 1 base from J, with 6 bases between. This CDR3 has 12 residues. The CDR3 reads CSASPGNTEAFF. CDR3 coding DNA: TGCAGTGCTAGTCCAGGGAACACTGAAGCTTTCTTT.

V and J are TRBV29-1 and TRBJ2-5; 8 nucleotides line up with TRBD1. Trimming removed 7 bases from V and 4 bases from J; junction bases left unmatched: 8. Germline values: CDR1 SQVTM, CDR2 ANQGSEA. This CDR3 contains 13 residues. CDR3 sequence reads: CSAKDRVLETQYF. Here the CDR3 DNA reads TGCAGCGCCAAGGACAGGGTCCTAGAGACCCAGTACTTC.

The chain carries TRBV7-8 and TRBJ2-2; 8 bases align to TRBD2. The CDR3 runs to 13 residues. CDR1 is SGHVS, CDR2 FQNEAQ, per germline. V lost 4 bases and J lost 6; bases outside the gene matches: 1. CDR3 in amino acids: CASSWTSPGELFF. The DNA of the CDR3 is TGTGCCAGCAGCTGGACTAGCCCCGGGGAGCTGTTTTTT.

V is TRBV28 and J is TRBJ2-2, with TRBD1 identical over 7 bases. Germline CDR1 and CDR2: MDHEN and SYDVKM. This CDR3 region has 15 residues. With V trimmed by 6 bases and J by 0 bases, 4 bases remained unmatched. The CDR3 is CASRSGTANTGELFF. Here the CDR3 DNA reads TGTGCCAGCAGGTCCGGGACAGCGAACACCGGGGAGCTGTTTTTT. Based on the CDR3 plus reference TRBV28 and TRBJ2-2, the full variable domain is DVKVTQSSRYLVKRTGEKVFLECVQDMDHENMFWYRQDPGLGLRLIYFSYDVKMKEKGDIPEGYSVSREKKERFSLILESASTNQTSMYLCASRSGTANTGELFFGEGSRLTVL.

The genes are TRBV4-2 and TRBJ1-2; 10 bases align to TRBD1. Germline lookup yields CDR1 LGHNA and CDR2 YNFKEQ. V gave up 1 base and J gave up 6 bases; unmatched junction bases: 5. There are 15 residues in the CDR3. The CDR3 sequence: CASSQGPGQGNGYTF. The CDR3 DNA sequence: TGTGCCAGCAGCCAAGGGCCGGGACAGGGGAATGGCTACACCTTC.

This CDR3 is CASTRGGQGAYEQYF. The CDR3 DNA is TGTGCCAGCACCCGAGGGGGGCAGGGGGCCTACGAGCAGTACTTC. The gene calls are TRBV13 and TRBJ2-7; possibly TRBD1 for D (7 bases). Germline values: CDR1 PRHDT, CDR2 FYEKMQ (reference sequence). Between the trimmed V and J ends, which lost 7 bases and 2 bases, there was a span of 18 bases. This CDR3 is 15 amino acids long. The full variable domain, its missing parts supplied by reference TRBV13 and TRBJ2-7, is AAGVIQSPRHLIKEKRETATLKCYPIPRHDTVYWYQQGPGQDPQFLISFYEKMQSDKGSIPDRFSAQQFSDYHSELNMSSLELGDSALYFCASTRGGQGAYEQYFGPGTRLTVT.

The chain is built from TRBV7-2 and TRBJ2-7; the D gene is possibly TRBD1 (6 bases). This CDR3 comprises 13 residues. Germline loops: CDR1 SGHTA, CDR2 FQGNSA. The V end lost 6 bases, the J end lost 5 bases, and 14 bases lay between the germline ends. CDR3 DNA sequence: TGTGCCAGCAGTATCGTAGGGGGTGACGAGCAGTACTTC. The encoded protein is CASSIVGGDEQYF.

The V gene is TRBV5-6, the J gene TRBJ1-3; D is unclear. In germline, CDR1 is SGHDT, CDR2 YYEEEE. The CDR3 runs 16 residues. With 1 base removed from V and 0 bases from J, the gap between germline ends came to 11 bases. CDR3 protein: CASSLTIQSSGNTIYF. CDR3 coding DNA: TGTGCCAGCAGCTTGACGATACAGAGCTCTGGAAACACCATATATTTT.

This chain connects TRBV4-1 to TRBJ2-7; 9 bases are shared with TRBD1. The germline V gene encodes CDR1 MGHRA and CDR2 YSYEKL. V trimming: 2 bases; J trimming: 3 bases; junction bases outside the gene matches: 2. This CDR3 has 14 amino acids. CDR3 nucleotide sequence: TGCGCCAGCAGCCAAACAGGGGGCTTCTACGAGCAGTACTTC. This translates into CASSQTGGFYEQYF.

The table lists this clone with a count of one. The chain is built from TRBV28 and TRBJ2-1; 8 bases are a match to TRBD1. The length of the CDR3 is 17 residues. Trimming took 5 bases from V and 0 from J; bases not matched to a gene: 9. Germline CDR1 is MDHEN and CDR2 is SYDVKM. The CDR3 region has the DNA TGTGCCAGCAGTGTAGCAGGGGGCGCCAGCTCCTACAATGAGCAGTTCTTC. Its protein is CASSVAGGASSYNEQFF. The complete variable domain, with remaining parts taken from reference TRBV28 and TRBJ2-1, reads DVKVTQSSRYLVKRTGEKVFLECVQDMDHENMFWYRQDPGLGLRLIYFSYDVKMKEKGDIPEGYSVSREKKERFSLILESASTNQTSMYLCASSVAGGASSYNEQFFGPGTRLTVL.

The chain has TRBV6-5 and TRBJ2-7; 7 positions match TRBD1. CDR1 is MNHEY and CDR2 is SVGAGI in the germline V gene. The CDR3 is 14 amino acids. Losses at the gene ends were 6 bases for V and 1 base for J; bases not matched to a gene: 6. The CDR3: CASRDRAHSYEQYF. For the CDR3, the DNA is TGTGCCAGCAGAGACAGGGCACATTCCTACGAGCAGTACTTC.

The chain combines TRBV2 with TRBJ2-1; D is perhaps TRBD2 (7 bases). This CDR3 is 16 amino acids long. V shed 1 base and J shed 6 bases, with 16 bases lying between them. The V gene's germline CDR1 is SNHLY and CDR2 FYNNEI. CDR3 nucleotide sequence: TGTGCCAGCAGTGAAGGATACAGGGTAGCGGGCAATGAGCAGTTCTTC. Amino acid sequence: CASSEGYRVAGNEQFF.

This rearrangement joins TRBV7-9 to TRBJ2-1; 13 nucleotides match TRBD2. The length of the CDR3 is 14 residues. Per germline, CDR1 SEHNR and CDR2 FQNEAQ (reference sequence). V lost 1 base, J lost 10 bases, and 1 base stayed unmatched. The CDR3 DNA sequence: TGTGCCAGCAGCTTAGGACTAGCGGGGGGAGAGCAGTTCTTC. As protein: CASSLGLAGGEQFF.

The chain joins TRBV29-1 to TRBJ2-5; the D gene is possibly TRBD1 (6 bases). Germline V gene data show CDR1 as SQVTM and CDR2 as ANQGSEA. The CDR3 sequence is 12 residues long. Trimming removed 7 bases from V and 7 bases from J, with 16 bases in between. The CDR3 coding sequence is TGCAGCGCTGGGGGCGCGGAGGTGACCCAGTACTTC. Amino acid sequence: CSAGGAEVTQYF.

V gene TRBV5-1 combines with J gene TRBJ1-5; 10 positions match TRBD1. There are 16 residues in the CDR3. The V segment lost 5 bases and the J segment 2 bases; nucleotides outside the gene matches: 7. In germline, CDR1 is SGHRS, CDR2 YFSETQ. The CDR3 DNA sequence: TGCGCCAGCAGTTTGACAGGGGGCAACGGCAATCAGCCCCAGCATTTT. Translating it yields CASSLTGGNGNQPQHF.

This clone was counted a single time. DNA of the CDR3: TGTGCCAGTGGACTCTCCGGGACAGGGGGCCCCTACGAGCAGTACTTC. Translating it yields CASGLSGTGGPYEQYF. The rearrangement links TRBV5-6 to TRBJ2-7; 12 nucleotides line up with TRBD1. The CDR3 runs to 16 residues. Per germline, CDR1 SGHDT and CDR2 YYEEEE. V shed 8 bases, J shed 2 bases, and the junction held 11 bases outside the gene matches.